Each of the 9 T cell receptor beta chains below was sequenced from the same sample in a study of control samples from healthy donors and cancer patients. The assay was immunoSEQ multiplex PCR, and TCRdb's table has in-frame clones only and misses some. The repertoire holds some 23,000 clones, 75% to 90% seen once, with about 38% in the top ten. Material: PBMCs. Receptors were obtained from a man aged 55 to 70 with head and neck cancer.

This clone has only one observation. CDR3 nucleotides: TGTGCCACCAGTGACCCCCCCCTAGGCCAGCGGCGGGGGGGAGGCTACACCTTC. This codes for CATSDPPLGQRRGGGYTF. V and J are TRBV24-1 and TRBJ1-2; a possible D gene is TRBD1 (5 bases). The germline V gene encodes CDR1 KGHDR and CDR2 SFDVKD. The CDR3 length is 18 residues. Trimming stripped 4 bases from V and 8 bases from J, with 28 bases between.

This clone was found once. The rearrangement uses TRBV4-1 and TRBJ2-3; unclear D gene. Germline V lookup: CDR1 MGHRA, CDR2 YSYEKL. The CDR3 is 13 amino acids. V was shortened by 0 bases and J by 6 bases, with 7 bases between the two germline ends. CDR3 bases: TGCGCCAGCAGCCAAGAAGAACGGGATACGCAGTATTTT. Its translation is CASSQEERDTQYF.

The chain couples TRBV5-4 to TRBJ1-1; possible D gene TRBD1, 6 bases. Between the trimmed V and J ends, which lost 4 bases and 0 bases, there was a span of 16 bases. The germline V gene encodes CDR1 SGHNT and CDR2 YYREEE (reference sequence). This CDR3 contains 16 residues. The CDR3 sequence is CASSPNTGLMNTEAFF. In DNA, the CDR3 is TGTGCCAGCAGCCCAAACACAGGGCTCATGAACACTGAAGCTTTCTTT. Variable domain in full (rest from reference TRBV5-4 and TRBJ1-1): ETGVTQSPTHLIKTRGQQVTLRCSSQSGHNTVSWYQQALGQGPQFIFQYYREEENGRGNFPPRFSGLQFPNYSSELNVNALELDDSALYLCASSPNTGLMNTEAFFGQGTRLTVV.

This chain connects TRBV19 to TRBJ2-5, with D hard to call. Trimming shortened V by 3 bases and J by 2 bases, and 10 bases separated the two germline ends. The CDR3 spans 14 residues. CDR1 is LNHDA, CDR2 SQIVND, per germline (reference sequence). The CDR3 loop reads CASSMGWGQETQYF. CDR3 in DNA: TGTGCCAGTAGTATGGGCTGGGGTCAAGAGACCCAGTACTTC.

The chain carries TRBV7-7 and TRBJ2-1; perhaps TRBD1 as D (6 bases). The germline V gene has CDR1 SSHAT and CDR2 FNYEAQ (reference sequence). The CDR3 covers 13 residues. Deletions cut 5 bases from V and 6 bases from J, with 11 bases between. The chain's CDR3 is CASSQGKINEQFF. The CDR3 DNA follows: TGTGCCAGCAGCCAGGGGAAGATCAATGAGCAGTTCTTC. Complete variable domain (other parts from reference TRBV7-7 and TRBJ2-1): GAGVSQSPRYKVTKRGQDVTLRCDPISSHATLYWYQQALGQGPEFLTYFNYEAQPDKSGLPSDRFSAERPEGSISTLTIQRTEQRDSAMYRCASSQGKINEQFFGPGTRLTVL.

The genes are TRBV6-5 and TRBJ1-1, with TRBD1 matching 8 bases. Trimming at V came to 1 base and at J to 6 bases, leaving 7 bases not matched to a gene. Germline V CDR1 and CDR2: MNHEY, SVGAGI. The CDR3 has 15 amino acids. As DNA, the CDR3 is TGTGCCAGCAGTTACTTTTCAGGGGGCCGCTCTGAAGCTTTCTTT. Translated, it gives CASSYFSGGRSEAFF.

To note about this clone: This same CDR3 is encoded by further DNA sequences in the sample. The rearrangement uses TRBV14 and TRBJ2-1, with 14 nucleotides matching TRBD2. The CDR3 length is 17 residues. The J segment lost 5 bases and the V segment lost 0 bases, leaving 3 bases of the junction unmatched. Germline-derived CDR1 and CDR2 are SGHDN and FVKESK. The CDR3, as DNA: TGTGCCAGCAGCCAAGATTTGGGACTAGCGGGAGACAATGAGCAGTTCTTC. It yields the protein CASSQDLGLAGDNEQFF.

This rearrangement joins TRBV5-5 to TRBJ2-3; 8 nucleotides agree with TRBD2. Per the germline V gene, CDR1 is SGHKS and CDR2 is YYEKEE (reference sequence). CDR3 length: 15 residues. V gave up 10 bases and J gave up 1 base; unmatched junction bases: 11. CDR3 protein: CAVGIGGVGTDTQYF. The CDR3 coding sequence is TGTGCCGTCGGGATCGGGGGGGTCGGCACAGATACGCAGTATTTT.

Written as DNA, the CDR3 is TGTGCCAGCAGCCAAGCCGGCAGCATTGAAGCTTTCTTT. Amino acid sequence: CASSQAGSIEAFF. The rearrangement uses TRBV3-1 (or the pseudogene TRBV3-2) and TRBJ1-1; no definite D call. V lost 1 base and J lost 7, with 10 bases in between. This CDR3 has 13 amino acids. The germline V gene has CDR1 LGHDT and CDR2 YNNKEL (reference sequence).